Below are 9 T cell receptor beta chains sequenced from a single sample in a study of blood T cell repertoires in COVID-19. Data came from immunoSEQ multiplex PCR; TCRdb stores just in-frame clones and leaves some out. The sample has just under 250,000 clones; roughly 91% are singletons. Sequencing was carried out using PBMCs or T cells enriched from blood (not recorded which). The source is a woman aged 25 to 39 who had recovered from COVID-19.

The chain recombines TRBV12-3 or TRBV12-4 with TRBJ2-2; D might be TRBD1 (6 bases). With 4 bases removed from V and 6 bases from J, the gap between germline ends came to 9 bases. CDR3 size: 13 residues. CDR3 sequence: CASSYNRAGELFF. As DNA, the CDR3 is TGTGCCAGCAGTTATAACAGGGCCGGGGAGCTGTTTTTT.

This sequence joins TRBV12-3 or TRBV12-4 and TRBJ2-2, with 8 bases identical to TRBD1. This CDR3 is built from 13 residues. V was pared by 3 bases and J by 11 bases, with 5 bases of the junction left unmatched. In nucleotides, the CDR3 is TGTGCCAGCAGTTTCAGGACAGGGATTGAGCTGTTTTTT. Encoded protein: CASSFRTGIELFF.

V is TRBV5-1 and J is TRBJ2-5, with D tentatively TRBD2 (5 bases). Germline loops: CDR1 SGHRS, CDR2 YFSETQ. CDR3 length: 15 residues. Trimming stripped 0 bases from V and 5 bases from J, with 14 bases between. Written as DNA, the CDR3 is TGCGCCAGCAGCTTGGCCGGGGTGTCCGGGGAGACCCAGTACTTC. It is translated as CASSLAGVSGETQYF. The variable domain in full, completed from reference TRBV5-1 and TRBJ2-5, reads KAGVTQTPRYLIKTRGQQVTLSCSPISGHRSVSWYQQTPGQGLQFLFEYFSETQRNKGNFPGRFSGRQFSNSRSEMNVSTLELGDSALYLCASSLAGVSGETQYFGPGTRLLVL.

The chain is built from TRBV9 and TRBJ1-6; D is uncertain. The length of the CDR3 is 15 residues. CDR1 is SGDLS, CDR2 YYNGEE, per germline. The V end was cut by 2 bases, the J end by 7 bases, with 13 bases between. DNA of the CDR3: TGTGCCAGCAGCGTTGATCGACTCACCAATTCACCCCTCCACTTT. Translating it yields CASSVDRLTNSPLHF.

Only a few counts were recorded for this clone. The V gene is TRBV19, the J gene TRBJ1-1, with D unresolved. This CDR3 contains 16 residues. The germline V and J ends were trimmed by 7 bases and 2 bases, with 20 bases remaining between them. Germline V CDR1 and CDR2: LNHDA, SQIVND (reference sequence). CDR3 residues: CASTNPFGGVNTEAFF. The CDR3 region has the DNA TGTGCCAGTACCAATCCATTCGGCGGGGTCAACACTGAAGCTTTCTTT.

This clone has a handful of counts. The chain employs TRBV19 and TRBJ2-7, with D unresolved. The CDR3 extends over 13 amino acids. With 5 bases removed from V and 0 bases from J, the gap between germline ends came to 8 bases. The germline V gene has CDR1 LNHDA and CDR2 SQIVND (reference sequence). DNA of the CDR3: TGTGCCAGTAGTGAGGCAGTCTCCTACGAGCAGTACTTC. This sequence encodes CASSEAVSYEQYF.

The chain joins TRBV11-3 to TRBJ1-1; 10 bases align to TRBD1. The germline gives CDR1 SGHNT, CDR2 YENEEA. The junction had 5 bases not matched to a gene; V was cut back by 5 bases and J by 11 bases. This CDR3 has 12 residues. This CDR3 is CASSRDRGRAFF. DNA of the CDR3: TGTGCCAGCAGCAGGGACAGGGGAAGGGCTTTCTTT.

V is TRBV25-1 and J is TRBJ2-5, with D possibly being TRBD2 (7 bases). The V and J ends lost 0 bases and 5 bases respectively, with 16 bases between them. The CDR3 is made up of 16 amino acids. CDR1 is MGHDK and CDR2 is SYGVNS in the germline V gene. The CDR3 sequence: CASSEYGGRGAETQYF. The CDR3 bases are TGTGCCAGCAGTGAATATGGGGGGAGGGGGGCGGAGACCCAGTACTTC.

The V gene is TRBV6-5, the J gene TRBJ2-2; 10 bases agree with TRBD1. Germline CDR1 and CDR2: MNHEY and SVGAGI. The trim removed 2 bases at V and 8 bases at J, leaving 5 bases unmatched. CDR3 length equals 15 residues. CDR3 DNA sequence: TGTGCCAGCAGTTACGGGGACAGGGGTGGTGGGGAGCTGTTTTTT. Translating gives CASSYGDRGGGELFF.